Described below is a single T cell receptor (beta chain) sequence and its context. Original data processing: Cell counts per sample came from amplifying reference gene primers. Data came from immunoSEQ multiplex PCR; TCRdb stores just in-frame clones and leaves some out. Clone size and the V and J calls come from that table; the DNA yielded D and trimming. The data contain 30,000 or so clones, about 90% of them singletons. The record originates from a study of blood T cell repertoires in COVID-19. Study-wide context: COVID-19 samples collected from the United States, Italy and Spain covered acute and convalescent phases. T cells, B-cell-depleted T cells, or PBMCs provided the cDNA or gDNA that served as material.

The CDR3 totals 15 residues. Germline V gene data show CDR1 as LNHDA and CDR2 as SQIVND (reference sequence). V lost 6 bases to trimming and J lost 3 bases, with 15 bases between them. The clonotype comes from a human donor in a cohort sampled during active COVID-19. Sequenced: peripheral blood. This rearrangement joins TRBV19 to TRBJ1-5; D possibly corresponds to TRBD1 (5 bases). CDR3 sequence (DNA): TGTGCCAGTAGCGAGGTTACAGGTAACAATCAGCCCCAGCATTTT. It yields the protein CASSEVTGNNQPQHF.